This paragraph reports one TCR beta chain. Sequencing used immunoSEQ multiplex PCR; TCRdb keeps in-frame clones, though not all of them. The repertoire holds approximately 100,000 clones, with around 84% as singletons. There are 16 residues in the CDR3. The germline V gene encodes CDR1 SGHRS and CDR2 YFSETQ. The V and J ends lost 3 bases and 1 base respectively, with 16 bases between them. These data come from a study of blood T cell repertoires in COVID-19. About the study: The United States, Italy and Spain provided the acute and convalescent COVID-19 samples. The cDNA or gDNA used as material had been derived from T cells, B-cell-depleted T cells, or PBMCs.

The sequence derives from a man in his sixties with acute or convalescent COVID-19. V usage is TRBV5-1 and J usage is TRBJ1-1; D unclear. Sequences were obtained from peripheral blood. The CDR3 sequence: CASSSVLARGNTEAFF. The CDR3 region has the DNA TGCGCCAGCAGCTCCGTCTTGGCTCGGGGGAACACTGAAGCTTTCTTT.